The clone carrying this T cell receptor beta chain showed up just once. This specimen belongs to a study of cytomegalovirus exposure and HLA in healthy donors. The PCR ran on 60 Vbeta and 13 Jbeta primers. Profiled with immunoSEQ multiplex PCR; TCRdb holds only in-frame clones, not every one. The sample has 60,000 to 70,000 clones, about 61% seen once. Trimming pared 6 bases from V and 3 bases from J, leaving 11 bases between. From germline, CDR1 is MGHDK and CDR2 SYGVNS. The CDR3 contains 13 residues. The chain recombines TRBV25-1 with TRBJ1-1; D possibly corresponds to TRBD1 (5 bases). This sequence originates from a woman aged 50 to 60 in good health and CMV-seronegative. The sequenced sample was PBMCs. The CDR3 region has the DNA TGTGCCAGCAGAAGGGGAAGGGACACTGAAGCTTTCTTT. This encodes CASRRGRDTEAFF.